This T cell receptor beta chain was profiled in a study of T cells in Graves' hyperthyroidism and ophthalmopathy (dated 2019 in TCRdb). Study-wide context: Peripheral blood was collected at initial diagnosis, before any treatment. TCR V-J signatures able to tell the groups apart were searched for in a discovery cohort of approximately 95 patients, of whom roughly 42 had Graves' ophthalmopathy and around 58 had stable Graves' hyperthyroidism. Prospective prediction of ophthalmopathy was tested in an independent validation cohort of some 20 hyperthyroidism patients and some 17 patients who later progressed to ophthalmopathy. The 100 or so discovery patients were divided at random into training and test sets in a 7:3 ratio. The study also compared thyroid tissue and blood T-cell repertoires from five or six Graves' hyperthyroidism patients. After sampling, hyperthyroidism patients received methimazole starting at 30 mg daily, and ophthalmopathy patients received high-dose intravenous methylprednisolone. The paper describes TCR Vbeta CDR3 sequencing of 120 to 150 peripheral blood samples, made up of 43 ophthalmopathy patients, approximately 76 hyperthyroidism patients and 17 progressor patients.

TCR beta CDR3 regions were amplified from RNA transcripts. The TCR CDR3 was subjected to a first round of RT-PCR using the HTBI primer set and the Qiagen OneStep RT-PCR kit. Libraries were constructed in a second round of multiplex PCR, after which size selection and purification were carried out. The libraries were sequenced on an Illumina HiSeq2000 using paired-end 100 bp reads. Regarding the original processing steps: SOAPnuke was used to process the raw data, removing reads that contained adapters or uncalled bases, had a mean Phred below 15, or lacked an exact match to the constant primer or identifier. High-quality paired reads were merged using COPE v1.2.5, and each unique nucleotide sequence was defined as a clonotype. Clonotypes were aligned to IMGT TRBV, TRBD and TRBJ reference segments using MiTCR v1.1. Only V-J combinations with frequency above 0.0001, covering 99% to 99.2% of repertoires, were analysed. The TCS score was defined as F50 (clonal expansion) divided by E x V (chaos), with BLOSUM62-based TCRdist calculated between CDR3 peptides within each V-J. Welch's t-statistics and random forest reduced around 520 V-J features to roughly 13, which were used in a naive Bayes classifier (R e1071). The public reads were reprocessed in TCRdb via fastp at Q25 and MiXCR, keeping in-frame beta chains. Rows with one shared CDR3 protein collapse into an entry with the most common genes and DNA. TCRdb, rather than the study authors, made the V and J calls. The sample contains roughly 400,000 distinct CDR3 sequences, around an eighth of them found a single time. The ten largest clones add up to over 25% of the sample.

Study-wide findings and limitations: In cross-validation, a model built on a 13 V-J signature told ophthalmopathy apart from stable hyperthyroidism with approximately 91% sensitivity and about 81% specificity, and in testing the same model reached 80%/75%. In validation, progression to ophthalmopathy was predicted by the model with approximately 67% sensitivity and around 76% specificity, a median of around 5.9 months before onset. Most expanded thyroid clonotypes (frequency above 0.001) were also found in blood, which suggests that blood repertoires may mirror thyroid immune responses. Sample size was not statistically predetermined, and blinding of investigators to group allocation was not performed.

About this clonotype itself: Its antigen is currently not known. The input lacks base qualities; no much larger clone sits a single base away.

Ophthalmopathy patients had moderately to severely active disease, with a Clinical Activity Score of 3 or more, a NOSPECS grade of 4 or more, and a disease duration of less than 3 months. Any patient with an uncontrolled infection, another autoimmune disease, pregnancy or lactation was excluded. Diagnoses were established on the basis of clinical symptoms, serum thyroxine and TRAb, thyroid ultrasound, and orbital computed tomography. PBMCs were isolated from approximately 10 ml of fresh peripheral blood by Ficoll-Paque density gradient centrifugation. Trizol reagent was used to extract total RNA, and RNA quality was then checked on an Agilent 2100 Bioanalyzer. CDR1 is given as SQVTM and CDR2 as ANQGSEA, both from the germline V gene. Between the V and J ends, shortened by 7 bases and 0 bases respectively, the junction contains 11 bases. The CDR3, cysteine through phenylalanine, is 13 amino acids long. The CDR3 DNA has 39 bases and is translated from base 1.

Sequencing was done on a sample of blood. This clonotype was sampled from a man aged 45-65 years with Graves' ophthalmopathy. The rearranged chain carries TRBV29-1 and TRBJ2-3, with no confidently assigned D gene. In nucleotide form, the sequence is TGCAGCGCAGGCCTATCTAGCACAGATACGCAGTATTTT. Translated, it reads CSAGLSSTDTQYF.